This T cell receptor (beta chain) was captured in a study of blood T cell repertoires in COVID-19. Study overall: Samples came from the United States, Italy and Spain, spanning acute and convalescent COVID-19. Nucleic acid was either cDNA or gDNA, and it came from T cells, B-cell-depleted T cells, or PBMCs.

V gave up 3 bases and J gave up 3 bases; unmatched junction bases: 4. Germline V gene sequence: CDR1 KGHDR, CDR2 SFDVKD. The CDR3 consists of 16 residues. In the original workflow: Nucleated cell number was recorded as an estimate derived from reference gene primer amplification. Using immunoSEQ multiplex PCR, the repertoire was profiled, and TCRdb retains in-frame clones only, with some absent. The DNA gave D and trimming, while V, J and clone size come from that table. In the table there are about 270,000 clones, approximately 82% of which are singletons. The sequenced material came from peripheral blood. V gene TRBV24-1 combines with J gene TRBJ2-2; 9 nucleotides align to TRBD1. The receptor was derived from a man of 80 years or more with acute or convalescent COVID-19. This CDR3 reads CATSDIDRGDTGELFF. CDR3 DNA sequence: TGTGCCACCAGTGATATAGACAGGGGGGACACCGGGGAGCTGTTTTTT.